The entry below gives a single T cell receptor (beta chain) sequence along with its context. TCRdb's copy holds only in-frame clones and misses some; the assay was immunoSEQ multiplex PCR. The top ten clones hold about 9.5% of a sample with 79,000 or so clones, roughly 91% of them seen once. This specimen belongs to a study of control samples from healthy donors and cancer patients. This CDR3 comprises 14 residues. Germline V gene data show CDR1 as MNHEY and CDR2 as SVGEGT. Trimming took 5 bases from V and 8 from J, leaving 18 bases between them. V usage is TRBV6-2 or TRBV6-3 and J usage is TRBJ1-1, with D perhaps TRBD1 (6 bases). The sequencing sample was made of PBMCs. The origin of this receptor is a woman aged 45-65 years with colorectal cancer. CDR3 residues: CASSPVRGLGEAFF. The CDR3 bases are TGTGCCAGCAGTCCCGTCAGGGGACTGGGGGAAGCTTTCTTT.